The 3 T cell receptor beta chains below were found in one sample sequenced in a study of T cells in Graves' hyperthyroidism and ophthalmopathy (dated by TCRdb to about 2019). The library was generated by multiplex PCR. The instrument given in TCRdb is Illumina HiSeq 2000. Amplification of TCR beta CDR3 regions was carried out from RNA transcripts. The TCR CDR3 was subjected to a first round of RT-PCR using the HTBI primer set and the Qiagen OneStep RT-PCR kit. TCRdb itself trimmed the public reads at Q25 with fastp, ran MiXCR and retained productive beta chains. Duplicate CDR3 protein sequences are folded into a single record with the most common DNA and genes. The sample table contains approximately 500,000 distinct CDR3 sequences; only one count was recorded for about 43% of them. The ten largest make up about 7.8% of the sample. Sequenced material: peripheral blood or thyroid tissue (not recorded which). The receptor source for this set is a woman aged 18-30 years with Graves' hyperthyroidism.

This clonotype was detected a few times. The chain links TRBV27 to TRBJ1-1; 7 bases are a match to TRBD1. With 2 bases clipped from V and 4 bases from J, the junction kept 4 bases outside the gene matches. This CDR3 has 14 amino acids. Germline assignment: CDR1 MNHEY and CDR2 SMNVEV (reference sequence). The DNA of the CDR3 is TGTGCCAGCAGTTTAAAGGGGGCTGGCACTGAAGCTTTCTTT. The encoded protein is CASSLKGAGTEAFF.

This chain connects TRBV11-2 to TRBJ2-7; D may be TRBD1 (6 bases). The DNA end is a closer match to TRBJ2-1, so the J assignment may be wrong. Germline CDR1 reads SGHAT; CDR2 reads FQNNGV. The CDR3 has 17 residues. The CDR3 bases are TGTGCCAGCAGCGCCTCATCTGGGGGCGACTCCTACAATGAGCAGTTCTTC. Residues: CASSASSGGDSYNEQFF.

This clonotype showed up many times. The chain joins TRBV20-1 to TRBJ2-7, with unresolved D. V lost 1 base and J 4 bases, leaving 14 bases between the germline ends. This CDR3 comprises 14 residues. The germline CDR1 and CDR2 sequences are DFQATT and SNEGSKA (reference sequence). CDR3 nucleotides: TGCAGTGCTAGAGTACGACCATCCCCGTACGAGCAGTACTTC. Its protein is CSARVRPSPYEQYF.